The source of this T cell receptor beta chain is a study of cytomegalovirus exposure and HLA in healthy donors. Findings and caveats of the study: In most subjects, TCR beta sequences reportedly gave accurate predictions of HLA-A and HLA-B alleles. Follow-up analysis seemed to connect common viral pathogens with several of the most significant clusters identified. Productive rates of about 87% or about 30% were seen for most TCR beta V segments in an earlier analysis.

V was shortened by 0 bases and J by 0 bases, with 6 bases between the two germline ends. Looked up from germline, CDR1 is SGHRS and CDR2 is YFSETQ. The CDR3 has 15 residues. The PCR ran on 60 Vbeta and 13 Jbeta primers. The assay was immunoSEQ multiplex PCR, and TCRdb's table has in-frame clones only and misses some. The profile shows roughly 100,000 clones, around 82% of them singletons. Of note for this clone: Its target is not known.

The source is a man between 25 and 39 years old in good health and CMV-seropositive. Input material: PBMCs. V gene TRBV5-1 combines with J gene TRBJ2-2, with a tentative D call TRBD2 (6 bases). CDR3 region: CASSLGGANTGELFF. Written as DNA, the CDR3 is TGCGCCAGCAGCTTGGGCGGGGCGAACACCGGGGAGCTGTTTTTT.